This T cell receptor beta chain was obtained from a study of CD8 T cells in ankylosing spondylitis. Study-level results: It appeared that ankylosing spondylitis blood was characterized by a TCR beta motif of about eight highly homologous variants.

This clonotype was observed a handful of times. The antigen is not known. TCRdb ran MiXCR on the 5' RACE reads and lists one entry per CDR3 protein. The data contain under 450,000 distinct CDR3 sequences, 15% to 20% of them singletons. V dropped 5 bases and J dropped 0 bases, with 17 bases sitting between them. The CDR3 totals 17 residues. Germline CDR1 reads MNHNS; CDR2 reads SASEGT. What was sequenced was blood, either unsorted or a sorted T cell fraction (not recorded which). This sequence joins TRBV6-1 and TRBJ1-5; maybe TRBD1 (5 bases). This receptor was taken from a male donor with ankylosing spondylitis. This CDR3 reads CASSQTRQLYSNQPQHF. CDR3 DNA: TGTGCCAGCAGTCAAACCAGACAGTTATATAGCAATCAGCCCCAGCATTTT.